This is a list of T cell receptor beta chains from one sample in a study of T cells in Graves' hyperthyroidism and ophthalmopathy. TCRdb ran MiXCR on the multiplex PCR reads and lists one entry per CDR3 protein. The repertoire holds 500,000 to 650,000 distinct CDR3 sequences, with about 20% as singletons. The sample was blood. These receptor sequences come from a man aged 40-50 years with Graves' ophthalmopathy. Both conserved end residues are part of each CDR3. The D gene is left open where the match is weak. Clone size is shown for a subset of rows, as once, few, many or a class of expanded clone.

V gene	J gene	clone size	D gene	CDR3 protein	CDR3 DNA
TRBV12-3/TRBV12-4	TRBJ2-2	.	TRBD1	CASTRQGLGELFF	TGTGCCAGCACCAGACAGGGGCTCGGGGAGCTGTTTTTT
TRBV19	TRBJ2-2	.	.	CASEWQGHTGELFF	TGTGCCAGTGAATGGCAGGGCCACACCGGGGAGCTGTTTTTT
TRBV7-8	TRBJ1-2	once	TRBD1	CASSSWTGGHGYTF	TGTGCCAGCAGCTCCTGGACAGGGGGCCATGGCTACACCTTC
TRBV19	TRBJ2-5	.	.	CASSRFGGSWGQETQYF	TGTGCCAGTAGTAGATTCGGAGGGTCTTGGGGCCAAGAGACCCAGTACTTC
TRBV5-1	TRBJ1-3	.	TRBD1	CASSLQDRGWHTIYF	TGCGCCAGCAGCCTTCAAGACAGGGGCTGGCACACCATATATTTT
TRBV2	TRBJ2-3	few	TRBD1	CAGSDRGKSTDTQYF	TGTGCCGGCAGTGACAGGGGCAAGAGCACAGATACGCAGTATTTT
TRBV20-1	TRBJ2-3	.	.	CSARAPAANTQYF	TGCAGTGCTAGAGCACCAGCGGCCAATACGCAGTATTTT
TRBV2	TRBJ1-6	many	TRBD1	CASSDQGGRSPLHF	TGTGCCAGCAGTGATCAAGGGGGCAGATCACCCCTCCACTTT
TRBV5-1	TRBJ1-4	.	.	CASSLDRGVELFF	TGCGCCAGCAGCTTGGATAGGGGGGTCGAACTGTTTTTT
TRBV27	TRBJ1-1	many	.	CASRGTGITEAFF	TGTGCCAGCAGAGGGACGGGGATCACTGAAGCTTTCTTT
TRBV7-6	TRBJ2-3	.	TRBD2	CASSLGPSGAPSTDTQYF	TGTGCCAGCAGCTTAGGGCCTAGCGGGGCCCCTAGCACAGATACGCAGTATTTT
TRBV20-1	TRBJ1-1	many	.	CSARDEVGRGTFF	.
TRBV18	TRBJ2-5	many	TRBD2	CASSPGASGGQETQYF	TGTGCCAGCTCACCCGGTGCCAGCGGGGGGCAAGAGACCCAGTACTTC
TRBV20-1	TRBJ1-2	many	TRBD1	CSASPTGHGYTF	TGCAGTGCTAGCCCGACAGGGCATGGCTACACCTTC
TRBV5-1	TRBJ2-2	few	TRBD1	CASRGTGFTGELFF	TGCGCCAGCAGAGGGACAGGGTTCACCGGGGAGCTGTTTTTT
TRBV7-9	TRBJ2-4	.	.	CASGPGIVKNIQYF	TGTGCCAGCGGACCCGGAATAGTCAAAAACATTCAGTACTTC
TRBV19	TRBJ1-5	.	TRBD1	CASRRGQSPHQPQHF	TGTGCCAGTAGGAGGGGACAGTCGCCACATCAGCCCCAGCATTTT